The T cell receptor beta chain described here comes from a study of T-cell memory formation after mild COVID-19 (dated by TCRdb to 2020 to 2023). With respect to the entire study: TCR sequence clusters from the two donors were largely donor specific. In two donors, T-cell clones that expanded and contracted after mild COVID-19 were tracked by sequencing TCRalpha and TCRbeta repertoires over time. The cohort was made up of two young adult volunteers, one female and one male, who were previously healthy.

In the germline V gene, CDR1 corresponds to KGHSH and CDR2 to LQKENI. V is cut by 6 bases and J by 2 bases, and the space between the germline ends is 19 bases. The CDR3 numbers 16 residues from cysteine through phenylalanine. This entry keeps only the CDR3 DNA: 48 bases, framed from base 1. Instrument used: Illumina NovaSeq 6000. cDNA libraries for TCRalpha and TCRbeta were prepared by 5'RACE using constant-segment primers, with sample barcodes and unique molecular identifiers added. Trizol reagent was used to extract RNA from every sample. Amplification of the libraries took two PCR steps, and the second step added a second sample barcode plus Illumina TruSeq adapters. The libraries were sequenced on an Illumina NovaSeq using 2 x 150 bp paired-end reads. The original methods were these. The reads were demultiplexed and collapsed into UMI-guided consensus sequences using migec v1.2.7. Using mixcr v2.1.11, UMI consensuses were aligned to TRA and TRB V and J templates and then assembled into clonotypes. A clonotype was counted as expanded or contracted only when both edgeR and NoisET called the clonotype significant, with the noise models trained on biological replicates. For edgeR calls, the thresholds were a false discovery rate-adjusted p below 0.01 and a log2 fold-change of 1. As an exploratory analysis of dynamics, PCA with hierarchical clustering was applied to max-normalized trajectories of the 1000 most abundant clonotypes. Separately sequenced CD4+ and CD8+ repertoires were used to assign the CD4 or CD8 phenotype of responding clones. TCRdb cleaned the public reads at Q25 with fastp, built clones with MiXCR and kept in-frame beta chains. Each CDR3 protein appears once, grouped with its most common genes and DNA. The V and J calls shown here were made by TCRdb, not taken from the authors' results. A total of 550,000 to 600,000 distinct CDR3 sequences appear in this sample, 20% to 25% of them only once. The ten largest clones take up approximately 8% of the sample.

This clonotype has a handful of counts. The clone's antigen remains unknown. No much larger clonotype is one base removed from it; base qualities were not supplied. PBMCs were isolated by Ficoll-Paque density gradient centrifugation. On the study overall, not on this receptor specifically: The study covered only a couple of mild cases, and larger cohorts including severe cases with pre-infection samples were considered necessary. SARS-CoV-2 specificity of the second-wave clones peaking on day 37 was not confirmed. Contracting CD4+ clones appeared mostly in the CM and EM memory subsets, whereas CD8+ clones were enriched in EMRA. Clones contracting from day 15 to 85 had balanced CD4/CD8 phenotypes, while a second wave expanding from day 15 to 37 was biased towards CD4+. The detection of some responding clones in pre-infection memory suggests that pre-existing cross-reactive memory T cells joined the SARS-CoV-2 response.

The origin of this receptor is an adult woman who had mild COVID-19 (a few samples of this study predate the infection). The sample titles of this study are shuffled in the database, so cell type and time point are left out; the donor was told from shared clones. Sequencing used PBMCs or a T cell subset sorted from them (not recorded which). This receptor chain uses TRBV18 and TRBJ1-1, with a tentative D gene TRBD1 over 5 matching bases. The DNA reads as follows: TGTGCCAGCTCGCGGCTTATGCCGGGACGAAACACTGAAGCTTTCTTT. Its translation is CASSRLMPGRNTEAFF.